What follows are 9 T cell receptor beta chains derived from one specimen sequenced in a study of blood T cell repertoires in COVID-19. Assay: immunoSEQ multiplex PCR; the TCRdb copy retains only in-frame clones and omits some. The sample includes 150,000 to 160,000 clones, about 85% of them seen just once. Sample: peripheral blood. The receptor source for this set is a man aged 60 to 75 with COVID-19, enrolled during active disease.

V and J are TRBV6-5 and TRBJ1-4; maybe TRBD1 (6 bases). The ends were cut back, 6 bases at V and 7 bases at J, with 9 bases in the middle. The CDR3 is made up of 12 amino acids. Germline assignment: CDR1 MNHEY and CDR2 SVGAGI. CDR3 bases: TGTGCCAGCAGAACAGGGTTTGAAAAACTGTTTTTT. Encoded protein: CASRTGFEKLFF.

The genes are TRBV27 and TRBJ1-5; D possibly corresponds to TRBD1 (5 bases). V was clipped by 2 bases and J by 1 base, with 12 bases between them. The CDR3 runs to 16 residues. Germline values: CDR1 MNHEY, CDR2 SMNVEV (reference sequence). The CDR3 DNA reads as TGTGCCAGCAGTTTAACGTCGCGGGGGAGCAATCAGCCCCAGCATTTT. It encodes CASSLTSRGSNQPQHF.

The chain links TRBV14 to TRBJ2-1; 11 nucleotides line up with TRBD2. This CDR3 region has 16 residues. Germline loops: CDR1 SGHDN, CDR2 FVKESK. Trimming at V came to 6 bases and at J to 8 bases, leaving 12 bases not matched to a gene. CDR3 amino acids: CASSQTSGSILHEQFF. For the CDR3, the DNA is TGTGCCAGCAGTCAAACTAGCGGGAGTATTTTACATGAGCAGTTCTTC.

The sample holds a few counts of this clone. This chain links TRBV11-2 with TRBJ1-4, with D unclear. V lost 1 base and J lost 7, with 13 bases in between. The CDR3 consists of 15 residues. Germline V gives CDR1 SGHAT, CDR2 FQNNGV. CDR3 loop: CASSLGGGVGEKLFF. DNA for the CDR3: TGTGCCAGCAGCTTAGGCGGCGGCGTCGGTGAAAAACTGTTTTTT.

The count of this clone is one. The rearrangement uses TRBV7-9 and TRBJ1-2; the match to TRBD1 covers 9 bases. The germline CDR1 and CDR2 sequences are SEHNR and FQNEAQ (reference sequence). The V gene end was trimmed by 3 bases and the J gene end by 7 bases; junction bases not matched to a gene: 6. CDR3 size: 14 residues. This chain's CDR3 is CASSFGTGSSGYTF. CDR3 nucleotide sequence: TGTGCCAGCAGCTTCGGGACAGGGTCTTCTGGCTACACCTTC.

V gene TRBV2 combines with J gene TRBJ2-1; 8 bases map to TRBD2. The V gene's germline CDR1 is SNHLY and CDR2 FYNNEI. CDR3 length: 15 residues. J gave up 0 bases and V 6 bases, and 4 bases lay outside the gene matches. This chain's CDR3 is CASSAGGGSYNEQFF. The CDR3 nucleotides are TGTGCCAGCAGCGCCGGGGGGGGCTCCTACAATGAGCAGTTCTTC.

The DNA for the CDR3 is TGTGCCAGCAGTTACAACAGGGGCACTGAAGCTTTCTTT. Its protein is CASSYNRGTEAFF. V and J are TRBV11-2 and TRBJ1-1; 7 bases agree with TRBD1. Germline V gives CDR1 SGHAT, CDR2 FQNNGV. J gave up 4 bases and V 6 bases, and 5 bases lay outside the gene matches. The CDR3 spans 13 residues.

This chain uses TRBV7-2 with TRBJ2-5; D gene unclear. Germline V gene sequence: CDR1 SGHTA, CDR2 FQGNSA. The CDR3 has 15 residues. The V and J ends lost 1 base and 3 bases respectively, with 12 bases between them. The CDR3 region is CASSLVLTVEETQYF. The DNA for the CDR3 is TGTGCCAGCAGCTTAGTACTAACGGTAGAAGAGACCCAGTACTTC.

CDR3 sequence (DNA): TGTGCCAGCAGCTTAGACTCCAGGGATCATCAGCCCCAGCATTTT. Translating it yields CASSLDSRDHQPQHF. The J gene is TRBJ1-5, the V gene TRBV7-2; possibly TRBD1 for D (5 bases). The CDR3 runs to 15 residues. Germline assignment: CDR1 SGHTA and CDR2 FQGNSA. V was trimmed by 1 base and J by 5 bases, leaving 12 bases between them. Full variable domain (rest looked up from reference TRBV7-2 and TRBJ1-5): GAGVSQSPSNKVTEKGKDVELRCDPISGHTALYWYRQSLGQGLEFLIYFQGNSAPDKSGLPSDRFSAERTGGSVSTLTIQRTQQEDSAVYLCASSLDSRDHQPQHFGDGTRLSIL.